The entry below describes one T cell receptor beta chain. The antigen it recognizes is unknown. No base quality information exists; no much larger clone differs at one position. Per the germline V gene, MNHEY is the CDR1 and SVGAGI is the CDR2. V is reduced by 2 bases and J by 11 bases, leaving a spacing of 12 bases between them. Including cysteine and phenylalanine, the CDR3 has 12 amino acids. Just CDR3 DNA is preserved here, 36 bases in frame from base 1. This entry is derived from a study of T-cell reconstitution after alpha-beta-depleted transplantation in children (dated by TCRdb to between 2015 and 2016). Concerning the study at large: Using TCR repertoire profiling, the study quantitatively followed how T-cell immune reconstitution unfolded in children after TCRalphabeta/CD19-depleted allogeneic hematopoietic cell transplantation. The research as a whole found: In some patients, the high TCRbeta diversity seen at day 60 was put down to recipient T cells and intrathymic progenitors that had survived conditioning. The apparently early recovery of alphabetaT-cell counts about two months after transplant reportedly depended on only several hundred rapidly expanded clones that came from non-depleted graft cells. Over subsequent months, a decline in hyperexpanded clone frequencies was noted, and after one year, T-cell counts and TCRbeta diversity were mostly ascribed to newly produced T cells.

The method behind the library was PCR. Reads for this sample came from an Illumina HiSeq 2500. To normalize quantification of the TCRbeta repertoire, the TCR libraries were built with molecular barcoding that relied on unique molecular identifiers. In-frame beta chains were kept once TCRdb had trimmed the public reads at Q25 with fastp and called clones with MiXCR. Here each entry gathers all rows of one CDR3 protein and keeps the most common genes and DNA. The sample table contains 550,000 to 600,000 distinct CDR3 sequences; only one count was recorded for under 25% of them. The leading ten clones occupy approximately 14% of the sample. The sample's treatment or condition, from its label and the paper: allogeneic hematopoietic cell transplantation with graft depleted of TCRalphabeta T cells and CD19 B cells. The transplant recipients were children given TCRalphabeta/CD19-depleted allogeneic hematopoietic cell grafts.

The chain joins TRBV6-5 to TRBJ1-1; the best D guess is TRBD1, with 5 bases matching. The material sequenced was PBMCs, mostly from graft donor cells, taken 360 days after TCRalphabeta/CD19-depleted stem cell transplant. The TCR was taken from a boy in the first two years of life who had a stem cell transplant for acute myeloid leukemia, so the T cells may come from the graft donor. This receptor has the CDR3 CASSYGSGGAFF. The DNA sequence is as follows: TGTGCCAGCAGTTACGGAAGCGGGGGGGCTTTCTTT.